The 30 T cell receptor beta chains presented below share a single source sample, sequenced in a study of blood T cell repertoires in COVID-19. Profiling relied on immunoSEQ multiplex PCR, and the TCRdb table lists in-frame clones only, not all of them. The table lists hundreds of thousands of clones, under 90% of them singletons. Sequencing was carried out using peripheral blood. The receptors shown here come from a man in his 60s who had recovered from COVID-19.

This chain connects TRBV6-1 to TRBJ1-5; TRBD1 matches at 10 bases. Trimming cost V 4 bases and J 0 bases; bases outside gene matches: 6. Germline loops: CDR1 MNHNS, CDR2 SASEGT. The CDR3 covers 17 residues. The CDR3 nucleotides read TGTGCCAGCAGTGCAGGGACAGGGGACGTTAGCAATCAGCCCCAGCATTTT. The encoded protein is CASSAGTGDVSNQPQHF.

The chain recombines TRBV13 with TRBJ1-1, with a weak D call TRBD1 (5 bases). Germline CDR1 PRHDT, CDR2 FYEKMQ (reference sequence). Trimming stripped 5 bases from V and 1 base from J, with 8 bases between. The CDR3 is 13 amino acids. In nucleotides, the CDR3 is TGTGCCAGCAGCCGAGACAGGAACACTGAAGCTTTCTTT. Translating gives CASSRDRNTEAFF.

This clone was picked up one time. The J gene is TRBJ1-2, the V gene TRBV5-1; D possibly corresponds to TRBD1 (6 bases). The CDR3 length is 13 residues. CDR1 SGHRS and CDR2 YFSETQ come from the germline V gene. The V end was cut by 5 bases, the J end by 4 bases, with 12 bases between. CDR3 residues: CASRSDRSYGYTF. CDR3 in DNA: TGCGCCAGCAGGTCGGACAGATCCTATGGCTACACCTTC.

The chain carries TRBV7-3 and TRBJ1-1, with TRBD1 matching 10 bases. Trimming removed 0 bases from V and 3 bases from J; junction bases left unmatched: 16. Per germline, CDR1 SGHTA and CDR2 FQGTGA. The CDR3 has 20 residues. CDR3 in DNA: TGTGCCAGCAGCTTAACTCCCGACAGGGGGCCATTCTACTGTTACACTGAAGCTTTCTTT. Protein: CASSLTPDRGPFYCYTEAFF.

The gene calls are TRBV7-3 and TRBJ2-2, with 7 bases matching TRBD1. Germline values: CDR1 SGHTA, CDR2 FQGTGA. V was clipped by 5 bases and J by 0 bases; unmatched bases: 6. The CDR3 spans 16 residues. The CDR3 DNA reads TGTGCCAGCAGCGGACCGGGACAGACGAACACCGGGGAGCTGTTTTTT. This translates into CASSGPGQTNTGELFF.

V and J are TRBV9 and TRBJ2-1; TRBD2 aligns across 10 bases. With 6 bases clipped from V and 9 bases from J, the junction kept 6 bases outside the gene matches. The CDR3 spans 13 residues. Germline V CDR1 and CDR2: SGDLS, YYNGEE. The CDR3 DNA is TGTGCCAGCAAGAAGCGGGAGGGGGCTGAGCAGTTCTTC. It codes for CASKKREGAEQFF.

The genes are TRBV15 and TRBJ2-5; no firm D call. The germline V and J ends were trimmed by 0 bases and 4 bases, with 3 bases remaining between them. The CDR3 is 12 residues long. The germline CDR1 and CDR2 sequences are LNHNV and YYDKDF (reference sequence). CDR3 DNA: TGTGCCACCAGCAGAGATCGAGAGACCCAGTACTTC. Protein sequence: CATSRDRETQYF. The entire variable domain, with the rest obtained from reference TRBV15 and TRBJ2-5, is as follows: DAMVIQNPRYQVTQFGKPVTLSCSQTLNHNVMYWYQQKSSQAPKLLFHYYDKDFNNEADTPDNFQSRRPNTSFCFLDIRSPGLGDTAMYLCATSRDRETQYFGPGTRLLVL.

The chain is built from TRBV5-1 and TRBJ2-7, with D perhaps matching TRBD1 (6 bases). There are 15 residues in the CDR3. Germline lookup yields CDR1 SGHRS and CDR2 YFSETQ. Trimming pared 3 bases from V and 7 bases from J, leaving 20 bases between. CDR3 in amino acids: CASSWLGAGAEEQYF. As DNA, the CDR3 is TGCGCCAGCAGCTGGCTCGGGGCAGGGGCGGAAGAGCAGTACTTC.

This rearrangement joins TRBV10-3 to TRBJ1-1; 8 bases are shared with TRBD1. This CDR3 region has 15 residues. Trimming at V came to 6 bases and at J to 4 bases, leaving 10 bases not matched to a gene. In germline, CDR1 is ENHRY, CDR2 SYGVKD. CDR3 in DNA: TGTGCCATCAGATGGGACAGGATCGGGGGCACTGAAGCTTTCTTT. Its translation: CAIRWDRIGGTEAFF.

The chain employs TRBV5-4 and TRBJ2-7, with D possibly TRBD2 on 6 matching bases. The germline gives CDR1 SGHNT, CDR2 YYREEE (reference sequence). V dropped 5 bases and J dropped 6 bases, with 18 bases sitting between them. The CDR3 has 14 amino acids. CDR3 DNA sequence: TGTGCCAGCAGAGTCGGGGGACCCTTTGGCGAGCAGTACTTC. This codes for CASRVGGPFGEQYF. Full variable domain (rest looked up from reference TRBV5-4 and TRBJ2-7): ETGVTQSPTHLIKTRGQQVTLRCSSQSGHNTVSWYQQALGQGPQFIFQYYREEENGRGNFPPRFSGLQFPNYSSELNVNALELDDSALYLCASRVGGPFGEQYFGPGTRLTVT.

V usage is TRBV3-1 (or the pseudogene TRBV3-2) and J usage is TRBJ1-2; TRBD1 matches at 9 bases. CDR3 length: 13 amino acids. The junction had 3 bases not matched to a gene; V was cut back by 5 bases and J by 5 bases. The germline V gene encodes CDR1 LGHDT and CDR2 YNNKEL (reference sequence). CDR3 loop: CASSDRGEYGYTF. CDR3 DNA sequence: TGTGCCAGCAGCGACAGGGGGGAATATGGCTACACCTTC.

This clone has a handful of counts. This chain links TRBV6-2 or TRBV6-3 with TRBJ2-1; TRBD2 aligns across 7 bases. The CDR3 consists of 15 residues. The germline V gene encodes CDR1 MNHEY and CDR2 SVGEGT. V lost 7 bases and J lost 8; bases outside the gene matches: 14. DNA for the CDR3: TGTGCCAGCAACCCTTTGAGAACTAGCGTTTATGAGCAGTTCTTC. The encoded protein is CASNPLRTSVYEQFF.

The rearrangement links TRBV7-8 to TRBJ2-2, with 12 bases fitting TRBD2. Germline lookup yields CDR1 SGHVS and CDR2 FQNEAQ. This CDR3 has 16 amino acids. V dropped 5 bases and J dropped 5; count of bases not matched to a gene: 6. The CDR3 region has the DNA TGTGCCAGCAGCATCACTAGCGGGGGGAGTACCGGGGAGCTGTTTTTT. Its translation: CASSITSGGSTGELFF.

This chain links TRBV4-3 with TRBJ2-1; D perhaps matches TRBD2 (5 bases). Germline values: CDR1 LGHNA, CDR2 YSLEER. This CDR3 region has 17 residues. V lost 0 bases and J 2 bases, leaving 14 bases between the germline ends. In DNA, the CDR3 is TGCGCCAGCAGCCAAGATCTTTGGGAGACCCCCTACAATGAGCAGTTCTTC. It specifies CASSQDLWETPYNEQFF.

This chain links TRBV12-3 or TRBV12-4 with TRBJ1-2; no firm D call. V lost 2 bases and J lost 8, with 12 bases in between. The CDR3 sequence is 13 residues long. In DNA form, the CDR3 reads TGTGCCAGCAGTTTAAATGGAGTGAGGGGCTACACCTTC. Its translation is CASSLNGVRGYTF.

This clone was seen a handful of times. J is TRBJ1-1 and V is TRBV15; 9 positions match TRBD1. The CDR3 consists of 17 residues. Germline V gene lookup returns CDR1 LNHNV and CDR2 YYDKDF (reference sequence). Trimming cost V 2 bases and J 3 bases; bases outside gene matches: 10. CDR3 DNA sequence: TGTGCCACCAGCAGAATTTCATACAGGGGGCGCGACACTGAAGCTTTCTTT. Translation: CATSRISYRGRDTEAFF.

The J gene is TRBJ1-2, the V gene TRBV5-5; 8 bases line up with TRBD1. J was trimmed by 4 bases and V by 4 bases; bases with no gene match: 3. Germline V lookup: CDR1 SGHKS, CDR2 YYEKEE (reference sequence). The CDR3 covers 13 residues. The CDR3 nucleotides are TGTGCCAGCAGCCCCGGACAGGGCTATGGCTACACCTTC. Translation gives CASSPGQGYGYTF.

V usage is TRBV6-6 and J usage is TRBJ2-1; D perhaps matches TRBD1 (6 bases). Trimming removed 2 bases at V and 10 bases at J, with 9 bases between. This CDR3 region has 12 residues. Germline V CDR1 and CDR2: MNHNY, SVGAGI (reference sequence). CDR3 in DNA: TGTGCCAGCAGTTACCCGAGGGGGGAGCAGTTCTTC. Amino acids: CASSYPRGEQFF.

The chain couples TRBV6-5 to TRBJ2-5; 8 bases match TRBD2. V lost 5 bases to trimming and J lost 5 bases; unmatched junction nucleotides: 4. CDR1 and CDR2 (germline): MNHEY, SVGAGI. CDR3 length: 13 residues. CDR3 in amino acids: CASSHREGETQYF. The DNA of the CDR3 is TGTGCCAGCAGTCACCGGGAGGGGGAGACCCAGTACTTC.

This rearrangement joins TRBV7-2 to TRBJ2-7; TRBD2 is a possible D gene (6 bases). The V end lost 4 bases, the J end lost 2 bases, and 12 bases lay between the germline ends. The germline CDR1 and CDR2 sequences are SGHTA and FQGNSA. There are 14 residues in the CDR3. CDR3 nucleotides: TGTGCCAGCAGCTCCCGAGGAGGGGCCTACGAGCAGTACTTC. Translating gives CASSSRGGAYEQYF.

This rearrangement joins TRBV27 to TRBJ2-2; TRBD2 matches 11 bases. V was clipped by 5 bases and J by 2 bases; unmatched bases: 10. CDR1 is MNHEY, CDR2 SMNVEV, per germline (reference sequence). The CDR3 sequence is 18 residues long. CDR3 nucleotides: TGTGCCAGCAGTAGGCCGGGACTAGCGGTCTTAAACACCGGGGAGCTGTTTTTT. It specifies CASSRPGLAVLNTGELFF.

V is TRBV28 and J is TRBJ1-2, with no clear D. This CDR3 region has 17 residues. The germline V gene encodes CDR1 MDHEN and CDR2 SYDVKM. The V end was cut by 9 bases, the J end by 4 bases, with 27 bases between. The CDR3 DNA follows: TGTGCCAGTCTTAAAATTGGCGGATTCCTTGTTGGCTATGGCTACACCTTC. As protein: CASLKIGGFLVGYGYTF.

This clone was seen only a few times. The rearrangement links TRBV7-2 to TRBJ2-3; D is uncertain. CDR3 size: 13 residues. Per germline, CDR1 SGHTA and CDR2 FQGNSA. V was shortened by 8 bases and J by 4 bases, with 13 bases between the two germline ends. The CDR3 DNA follows: TGTGCCAGCGCCGCTTCGGTGGCAGATACGCAGTATTTT. The encoded protein is CASAASVADTQYF.

With regard to this clone: The junction and the germline gene differ at one end; a read error may be behind it. Here the CDR3 reads CASSSTFGAGNTIYF. In nucleotides, the CDR3 is TGTGCTAGCAGCTCTACCTTTGGGGCGGGAAACACCATATATTTT. The rearrangement links TRBV7-7 to TRBJ1-3; TRBD1 might be the D (5 bases). The CDR3 consists of 15 residues. The germline CDR1 and CDR2 sequences are SSHAT and FNYEAQ (reference sequence).

The chain is built from TRBV7-3 and TRBJ2-1, with D tentatively TRBD1 (6 bases). With 2 bases removed from V and 2 bases from J, the gap between germline ends came to 10 bases. Germline loops: CDR1 SGHTA, CDR2 FQGTGA. The CDR3 has 15 amino acids. CDR3 protein: CASSLRGGTYNEQFF. CDR3 DNA sequence: TGTGCCAGCAGCTTACGAGGGGGAACCTACAATGAGCAGTTCTTC.

The chain uses TRBV7-8 and TRBJ1-2, with unresolved D. V was shortened by 0 bases and J by 7 bases, with 12 bases between the two germline ends. The CDR3 is 14 residues long. CDR1 is SGHVS and CDR2 is FQNEAQ in the germline V gene. CDR3 nucleotides: TGTGCCAGCAGCTTAGCGTCTCGGGTTGGTGGCTACACCTTC. Residues: CASSLASRVGGYTF.

Only one count was recorded for this clone. This chain uses TRBV20-1 with TRBJ2-4, with D hard to call. CDR3 length: 11 residues. Trimming removed 3 bases at V and 5 bases at J, with 5 bases between. Germline values: CDR1 DFQATT, CDR2 SNEGSKA (reference sequence). CDR3: CSASVQNIQYF. CDR3 in DNA: TGCAGTGCTAGCGTCCAAAACATTCAGTACTTC.

The V gene is TRBV11-1, the J gene TRBJ2-2; 7 nucleotides line up with TRBD2. Germline trimming cut 4 bases from V and 8 bases from J; bases unmatched to any gene: 7. Germline-derived CDR1 and CDR2 are SGHAT and FQDESV (reference sequence). CDR3 length equals 14 residues. Written as DNA, the CDR3 is TGTGCCAGCAGCTCCAGGCGGGGGATTGGGGAGCTGTTTTTT. This codes for CASSSRRGIGELFF.

J is TRBJ1-5 and V is TRBV7-6; D is uncertain. V shed 3 bases and J shed 0 bases, with 27 bases lying between them. Germline V gene sequence: CDR1 SGHVS, CDR2 FNYEAQ. This CDR3 contains 21 residues. As DNA, the CDR3 is TGTGCCAGCAGCTTGTTCGGGCGGAGGGCCATCCCCACTCATAGCAATCAGCCCCAGCATTTT. Its translation: CASSLFGRRAIPTHSNQPQHF.

The chain is built from TRBV9 and TRBJ2-1; 7 nucleotides match TRBD2. The CDR3 is made up of 14 amino acids. V dropped 3 bases and J dropped 3; count of bases not matched to a gene: 3. CDR1 and CDR2 (germline): SGDLS, YYNGEE. CDR3 sequence reads: CASSGGLGYNEQFF. For the CDR3, the DNA is TGTGCCAGCAGCGGAGGACTAGGCTACAATGAGCAGTTCTTC.